These 32 T cell receptor beta chains were sequenced from one sample in a study of technical replicates of blood from a few donors. The protocol was immunoSEQ multiplex PCR, while the TCRdb copy is restricted to in-frame clones and leaves out a portion. The table lists 76,000 or so clones, 90% to 95% of them singletons, with about 0.25% in the top ten. Sequencing was carried out using T cells isolated from PBMCs. The source of these receptors is a human donor in good health.

The chain couples TRBV30 to TRBJ1-5, with 7 bases matching TRBD1. There are 14 residues in the CDR3. Germline V gene lookup returns CDR1 GTSNPN and CDR2 SVGIG (reference sequence). The ends lost 5 bases at V and 3 bases at J; junction bases unmatched: 7. The CDR3 region is CAWDSTGVNQPQHF. The CDR3 region has the DNA TGTGCCTGGGATTCCACAGGGGTCAATCAGCCCCAGCATTTT.

The rearrangement links TRBV13 to TRBJ2-1; 7 nucleotides match TRBD2. Germline CDR1 is PRHDT and CDR2 is FYEKMQ (reference sequence). Trimming at V came to 5 bases and at J to 7 bases, leaving 8 bases not matched to a gene. The CDR3 extends over 14 amino acids. This chain's CDR3 is CASSRSRGVNEQFF. The CDR3 bases are TGTGCCAGCAGCCGATCTCGGGGGGTGAATGAGCAGTTCTTC.

The gene calls are TRBV6-4 and TRBJ2-1; D call uncertain. Trimming took off 5 bases at V and 6 bases at J, with 11 bases between the two ends. Germline V gene sequence: CDR1 MRHNA, CDR2 SNTAGT. This CDR3 has 13 amino acids. CDR3 loop: CASSPTPRNEQFF. CDR3 sequence (DNA): TGTGCCAGCAGTCCTACCCCGCGCAATGAGCAGTTCTTC.

The rearrangement joins TRBV4-2 to TRBJ1-2, with a possible D match to TRBD1 (6 bases). This CDR3 region has 14 residues. Germline loops: CDR1 LGHNA, CDR2 YNFKEQ. Trimming removed 1 base at V and 1 base at J, with 7 bases between. The CDR3 region has the DNA TGTGCCAGCAGCCAAGGAGGGGGTAACTATGGCTACACCTTC. This codes for CASSQGGGNYGYTF.

This clone was counted a few times. The chain uses TRBV19 and TRBJ1-1; possibly TRBD1 for D (6 bases). The V gene lost 8 bases and the J gene lost 1 base, with 11 bases spanning the gap. CDR3 length: 13 amino acids. Germline CDR1 and CDR2: LNHDA and SQIVND (reference sequence). Here the CDR3 reads CASGRGKNTEAFF. CDR3 coding DNA: TGTGCCAGTGGCAGGGGCAAGAACACTGAAGCTTTCTTT.

This clone turned up a few times. The rearrangement joins TRBV6-5 to TRBJ2-2; D may be TRBD2 (6 bases). The CDR3 covers 14 residues. Trimming took 5 bases from V and 4 from J, leaving 11 bases between them. Germline loops: CDR1 MNHEY, CDR2 SVGAGI. The CDR3 reads CASSLRRGTGELFF. The CDR3, as DNA: TGTGCCAGCAGTCTCAGGAGGGGCACCGGGGAGCTGTTTTTT.

V and J are TRBV11-3 and TRBJ1-6, with TRBD1 matching 9 bases. This CDR3 is 15 amino acids long. The trim removed 4 bases at V and 15 bases at J, leaving 13 bases unmatched. Germline V gene sequence: CDR1 SGHNT, CDR2 YENEEA. The CDR3 region is CASSSNPGQGSILHF. CDR3 coding DNA: TGTGCCAGCAGCTCAAATCCGGGACAGGGTTCAATCCTCCACTTT.

This clone was seen just once. The chain recombines TRBV11-3 with TRBJ1-1; D might be TRBD1 (5 bases). CDR1 and CDR2 (germline): SGHNT, YENEEA. This CDR3 region has 14 residues. Trimming pared 4 bases from V and 2 bases from J, leaving 11 bases between. The CDR3 coding sequence is TGTGCCAGCAGCTCTGGCGGGGGTAACACTGAAGCTTTCTTT. This gives the protein CASSSGGGNTEAFF.

The chain recombines TRBV9 with TRBJ2-2; D gene unclear. There are 16 residues in the CDR3. Germline lookup yields CDR1 SGDLS and CDR2 YYNGEE. Trimming cost V 0 bases and J 0 bases, with 9 bases left between them. Written as DNA, the CDR3 is TGTGCCAGCAGCGTAGGAAGAGGCGCGAACACCGGGGAGCTGTTTTTT. Translation gives CASSVGRGANTGELFF. The variable domain in full, with the rest retrieved from reference TRBV9 and TRBJ2-2, is DSGVTQTPKHLITATGQRVTLRCSPRSGDLSVYWYQQSLDQGLQFLIQYYNGEERAKGNILERFSAQQFPDLHSELNLSSLELGDSALYFCASSVGRGANTGELFFGEGSRLTVL.

This clone was counted only a few times. The gene calls are TRBV30 and TRBJ1-4; D is possibly TRBD1 (5 bases). The CDR3 is made up of 12 amino acids. The V gene lost 8 bases and the J gene lost 8 bases, with 15 bases spanning the gap. Looked up from germline, CDR1 is GTSNPN and CDR2 is SVGIG (reference sequence). CDR3 protein: CAGRVWEEKLFF. CDR3 nucleotides: TGTGCCGGCAGGGTTTGGGAAGAAAAACTGTTTTTT.

The table lists this clone with a count of one. The chain carries TRBV11-2 and TRBJ1-4, with a tentative D call TRBD1 (5 bases). The germline gives CDR1 SGHAT, CDR2 FQNNGV. V lost 5 bases, J lost 0 bases, and 10 bases lay in between. This CDR3 is built from 15 residues. CDR3 loop: CASSRTPATNEKLFF. In nucleotides, the CDR3 is TGTGCCAGCAGCCGGACACCCGCAACTAATGAAAAACTGTTTTTT.

This clone has only one observation. The rearrangement uses TRBV7-9 and TRBJ2-5; 7 bases match TRBD2. Trimming cost V 8 bases and J 3 bases; bases outside gene matches: 0. This CDR3 is built from 11 residues. Germline CDR1 SEHNR, CDR2 FQNEAQ (reference sequence). The CDR3 region has the DNA TGTGCCAGCCGGGAGGAAGAGACCCAGTACTTC. It specifies CASREEETQYF.

V and J are TRBV6-5 and TRBJ2-7, with a weak D call TRBD1 (7 bases). The CDR3 has 14 residues. The V end was cut by 1 base, the J end by 4 bases, with 11 bases between. Germline lookup yields CDR1 MNHEY and CDR2 SVGAGI. CDR3 residues: CASSYLAGQYEQYF. The CDR3 DNA follows: TGTGCCAGCAGTTACTTGGCGGGACAGTACGAGCAGTACTTC.

The CDR3 DNA is TGTGCCAGCACCTACCCAAGGGAGACAGGTTCTAACACTGAAGCTTTCTTT. Encoded protein: CASTYPRETGSNTEAFF. The chain has TRBV11-1 and TRBJ1-1; a weak D match, TRBD1 (6 bases). The CDR3 has 17 residues. CDR1 is SGHAT, CDR2 FQDESV, per germline (reference sequence). Trimming shortened V by 7 bases and J by 2 bases, and 23 bases separated the two germline ends.

This clone was recorded once. This chain joins TRBV19 and TRBJ2-7; TRBD1 agrees at 9 bases. Germline V gives CDR1 LNHDA, CDR2 SQIVND (reference sequence). J gave up 6 bases and V 10 bases, and 4 bases lay outside the gene matches. This CDR3 contains 11 residues. DNA for the CDR3: TGTGCCACGGGACAGGGAAGCGAGCAGTACTTC. Translated, it gives CATGQGSEQYF.

The V and J genes are TRBV6-4 and TRBJ2-3; 9 bases fit TRBD1. Germline lookup yields CDR1 MRHNA and CDR2 SNTAGT. V lost 5 bases, J lost 4 bases, and 7 bases stayed unmatched. The CDR3 is 15 residues long. The CDR3 nucleotides read TGTGCCAGCAGTTATACAGGGGGCGCGGCAGATACGCAGTATTTT. It yields the protein CASSYTGGAADTQYF.

The CDR3 reads CASSSHGVLNTGELFF. As DNA, the CDR3 is TGTGCCAGCAGCTCGCACGGGGTCCTGAACACCGGGGAGCTGTTTTTT. The chain combines TRBV14 with TRBJ2-2, with TRBD2 as a possible D gene (5 bases). The V end was cut by 5 bases, the J end by 1 base, with 14 bases between. The CDR3 has 16 residues. Germline CDR1 SGHDN, CDR2 FVKESK.

The chain couples TRBV2 to TRBJ1-4, with D maybe TRBD1 (5 bases). Germline CDR1 and CDR2: SNHLY and FYNNEI. The CDR3 is 14 amino acids. Trimming removed 3 bases at V and 8 bases at J, with 13 bases between. The CDR3 reads CASSDRGLKEKLFF. The CDR3 DNA is TGTGCCAGCAGTGATCGGGGGTTAAAGGAAAAACTGTTTTTT.

This clone came up a few times. The CDR3 here is CASSLQGRTDTQYF. CDR3 in DNA: TGTGCCAGCAGCTTGCAGGGGAGAACAGATACGCAGTATTTT. The chain is built from TRBV5-4 and TRBJ2-3; a possible D gene is TRBD1 (6 bases). CDR3 length: 14 amino acids. V shed 1 base and J shed 3 bases, with 9 bases lying between them. Germline-derived CDR1 and CDR2 are SGHNT and YYREEE (reference sequence). The full variable domain, completed using reference TRBV5-4 and TRBJ2-3, is ETGVTQSPTHLIKTRGQQVTLRCSSQSGHNTVSWYQQALGQGPQFIFQYYREEENGRGNFPPRFSGLQFPNYSSELNVNALELDDSALYLCASSLQGRTDTQYFGPGTRLTVL.

The rearrangement uses TRBV6-5 and TRBJ1-3; 9 bases fit TRBD1. CDR3 length: 16 residues. Trimming removed 2 bases from V and 5 bases from J; junction bases left unmatched: 7. CDR1 is MNHEY, CDR2 SVGAGI, per germline. In nucleotides, the CDR3 is TGTGCCAGCAGTTACGCGACCGGGACAGGGAGAAACACCATATATTTT. Its protein product is CASSYATGTGRNTIYF.

The V gene is TRBV29-1, the J gene TRBJ2-1; TRBD2 aligns across 14 bases. V lost 6 bases, J lost 1 base, and 14 bases stayed unmatched. Germline-derived CDR1 and CDR2 are SQVTM and ANQGSEA. The CDR3 is 19 amino acids. The CDR3 sequence: CSVARRGTSGSASYNEQFF. In nucleotides, the CDR3 is TGCAGCGTCGCCCGGCGCGGGACTAGCGGGAGCGCATCCTACAATGAGCAGTTCTTC.

V usage is TRBV7-9 and J usage is TRBJ2-3; 7 bases agree with TRBD2. The J segment lost 0 bases and the V segment lost 1 base, leaving 4 bases of the junction unmatched. CDR1 is SEHNR, CDR2 FQNEAQ, per germline (reference sequence). CDR3 length: 16 residues. The CDR3 DNA follows: TGTGCCAGCAGCTTAGTGGGGAGGGAGAGCACAGATACGCAGTATTTT. It specifies CASSLVGRESTDTQYF.

This chain connects TRBV6-1 to TRBJ2-7, with D possibly being TRBD1 (5 bases). The V gene lost 4 bases and the J gene lost 6 bases, with 13 bases spanning the gap. CDR3 length: 13 amino acids. In germline, CDR1 is MNHNS, CDR2 SASEGT. CDR3 bases: TGTGCCAGCAGTGTTTCCAGGGTCGGCGAGCAGTACTTC. Encoded protein: CASSVSRVGEQYF.

This chain connects TRBV15 to TRBJ2-2; 11 bases align to TRBD2. The CDR3 is 15 amino acids. The V gene's germline CDR1 is LNHNV and CDR2 YYDKDF (reference sequence). The ends lost 1 base at V and 6 bases at J; junction bases unmatched: 1. In DNA, the CDR3 is TGTGCCACCAGCAGAGTAGCGGGAGGGCCCGGGGAGCTGTTTTTT. It translates to CATSRVAGGPGELFF.

The chain recombines TRBV28 with TRBJ1-5; no firm D call. Germline V gives CDR1 MDHEN, CDR2 SYDVKM. V was clipped by 8 bases and J by 11 bases, with 10 bases between them. The CDR3 is 10 amino acids. The CDR3 region is CASGPWAQHF. The CDR3 DNA reads TGTGCCAGCGGGCCGTGGGCCCAGCATTTT.

This chain uses TRBV6-5 with TRBJ1-6; perhaps TRBD1 as D (5 bases). The V end lost 4 bases, the J end lost 8 bases, and 15 bases lay between the germline ends. Germline values: CDR1 MNHEY, CDR2 SVGAGI. The CDR3 is 15 amino acids. CDR3 protein: CASSWGTDSDSPLHF. Here the CDR3 DNA reads TGTGCCAGCAGTTGGGGGACTGACAGTGATTCACCCCTCCACTTT.

The chain employs TRBV28 and TRBJ2-7; the match to TRBD1 covers 7 bases. Germline values: CDR1 MDHEN, CDR2 SYDVKM. This CDR3 has 16 amino acids. J was trimmed by 3 bases and V by 6 bases; bases with no gene match: 14. As DNA, the CDR3 is TGTGCCAGCAGCTTAGACAGGGTAGTTTCATTCTACGAGCAGTACTTC. Its translation: CASSLDRVVSFYEQYF.

V and J are TRBV7-2 and TRBJ1-2; TRBD1 matches at 7 bases. Trimming cost V 5 bases and J 8 bases; bases outside gene matches: 8. Germline CDR1 is SGHTA and CDR2 is FQGNSA. The CDR3 totals 13 residues. CDR3 protein: CASSKSTGTGYTF. Here the CDR3 DNA reads TGTGCCAGCAGCAAGTCGACAGGGACCGGCTACACCTTC.

This clone was seen a handful of times. V is TRBV11-3 and J is TRBJ2-7; TRBD2 aligns across 12 bases. This CDR3 comprises 15 residues. In germline, CDR1 is SGHNT, CDR2 YENEEA. V lost 2 bases to trimming and J lost 3 bases; unmatched junction nucleotides: 2. This CDR3 reads CASSLTSGGIYEQYF. DNA for the CDR3: TGTGCCAGCAGCTTAACTAGCGGGGGGATCTACGAGCAGTACTTC. Supplemented by reference TRBV11-3 and TRBJ2-7, the full variable domain reads EAGVVQSPRYKIIEKKQPVAFWCNPISGHNTLYWYLQNLGQGPELLIRYENEEAVDDSQLPKDRFSAERLKGVDSTLKIQPAELGDSAVYLCASSLTSGGIYEQYFGPGTRLTVT.

V is TRBV9 and J is TRBJ2-7; 10 bases agree with TRBD2. This CDR3 contains 14 residues. Trimming at V came to 4 bases and at J to 3 bases, leaving 4 bases not matched to a gene. Germline-derived CDR1 and CDR2 are SGDLS and YYNGEE. The CDR3 bases are TGTGCCAGCAGCCTCGGACTAGCGGTCTACGAGCAGTACTTC. It codes for CASSLGLAVYEQYF.

The CDR3, as DNA: TGTGCCAGCAGCTTGGGACAGCACGATCAGCCCCAGCATTTT. The encoded protein is CASSLGQHDQPQHF. This chain connects TRBV13 to TRBJ1-5; 7 nucleotides align to TRBD1. The CDR3 extends over 14 amino acids. V was pared by 3 bases and J by 5 bases, with 4 bases of the junction left unmatched. Looked up from germline, CDR1 is PRHDT and CDR2 is FYEKMQ (reference sequence). Complete variable domain (other parts from reference TRBV13 and TRBJ1-5): AAGVIQSPRHLIKEKRETATLKCYPIPRHDTVYWYQQGPGQDPQFLISFYEKMQSDKGSIPDRFSAQQFSDYHSELNMSSLELGDSALYFCASSLGQHDQPQHFGDGTRLSIL.

The rearrangement uses TRBV19 and TRBJ1-5; 9 bases map to TRBD1. CDR3 length: 15 residues. Germline V gene lookup returns CDR1 LNHDA and CDR2 SQIVND (reference sequence). V trimming: 5 bases; J trimming: 7 bases; junction bases outside the gene matches: 9. This chain's CDR3 is CASSPPGQGPQPQHF. CDR3 coding DNA: TGTGCCAGTAGTCCCCCCGGACAGGGGCCCCAGCCCCAGCATTTT.